This T cell receptor (beta chain) is from a study of T cells after yellow fever vaccination. Study-level points and caveats: Most primary-vaccination clones recurred post-booster (around 95% CD4, around 86% CD8).

Germline V gives CDR1 SGHTA, CDR2 FQGNSA. This CDR3 spans 12 amino acids. The V end was cut by 4 bases, the J end by 1 base, with 4 bases between. TCRdb re-derived calls from the 5' RACE reads in MiXCR, one entry per CDR3 protein. The data hold some 320,000 distinct CDR3 sequences, with around 11% observed a single time. This clonotype was picked up a small number of times. Antigen unknown. The chain recombines TRBV7-2 with TRBJ2-5; D is unclear. This TCR was recovered from a man younger than 35 who received the YFV17D yellow fever vaccine. Sequences were derived from CD4+ T cells sorted from PBMCs, sampled 45 days after the yellow fever booster vaccination. This chain's CDR3 is CASSSIQETQYF. In DNA, the CDR3 is TGTGCCAGCAGCTCCATCCAAGAGACCCAGTACTTC. Full variable domain (remainder filled in from reference TRBV7-2 and TRBJ2-5): GAGVSQSPSNKVTEKGKDVELRCDPISGHTALYWYRQSLGQGLEFLIYFQGNSAPDKSGLPSDRFSAERTGGSVSTLTIQRTQQEDSAVYLCASSSIQETQYFGPGTRLLVL.